This TCR beta chain was identified in a study of long-term antiretroviral therapy in people with HIV. Notes on the study in general: Clonotypes expanded prior to ART showed repertoire dominance at all sampled time points. Even long-term ART left TRB diversity below transplant donor controls, despite gains. Dating from about 2003 to 2018, the blood was possibly obtained under older ART regimens.

In this sample, this clone turned up once. What it recognizes is unknown. The authors ran the immunoSEQ assay, v3.0, at survey level. A per-sample goal of about 40,000-55,000 T-cell genomes was targeted by sequencing. TCRdb's table, derived via immunoSEQ multiplex PCR, lists solely in-frame clones and lacks some. The repertoire has 15,000 or so clones, approximately 94% of them found once; the top ten carry 4.5% to 5.5%. V was clipped by 4 bases and J by 5 bases; unmatched bases: 2. The CDR3 is made up of 13 amino acids. The germline gives CDR1 LGHNA, CDR2 YSLEER. The material sequenced was unsorted PBMCs, taken 6.4 years after starting antiretroviral therapy. J is TRBJ2-3 and V is TRBV4-3, with TRBD1 matching 8 bases. This TCR derives from a woman between 45 and 65 years old with HIV. CDR3 amino acids: CASSRDRLDTQYF. DNA for the CDR3: TGCGCCAGCAGCCGGGACAGGCTAGATACGCAGTATTTT.